This T cell receptor (beta chain) was identified in a study of blood T cells in healthy people across ages. Per the germline V gene, CDR1 is MDHEN and CDR2 is SYDVKM. The CDR3 runs 15 residues. Between the trimmed V and J ends, which lost 5 bases and 6 bases, there was a span of 19 bases. Then a second PCR, running roughly 6 to 11 cycles, was carried out with a sample-barcoded 5' primer and a J-beta primer mix. TCRdb reprocessed the 5' RACE reads via MiXCR and lists one record per CDR3 protein. This sample has roughly 2 million distinct CDR3 sequences; 49% occur once, and the top ten carry 2.1%. The source is a woman in her forties in good health. This chain uses TRBV28 with TRBJ2-5; TRBD2 is a possible D gene (6 bases). Sequencing was done on a sample of blood. CDR3 sequence reads: CASSLGGAEVKTQYF. As DNA, the CDR3 is TGTGCCAGCAGTCTGGGGGGTGCCGAAGTGAAGACCCAGTACTTC.